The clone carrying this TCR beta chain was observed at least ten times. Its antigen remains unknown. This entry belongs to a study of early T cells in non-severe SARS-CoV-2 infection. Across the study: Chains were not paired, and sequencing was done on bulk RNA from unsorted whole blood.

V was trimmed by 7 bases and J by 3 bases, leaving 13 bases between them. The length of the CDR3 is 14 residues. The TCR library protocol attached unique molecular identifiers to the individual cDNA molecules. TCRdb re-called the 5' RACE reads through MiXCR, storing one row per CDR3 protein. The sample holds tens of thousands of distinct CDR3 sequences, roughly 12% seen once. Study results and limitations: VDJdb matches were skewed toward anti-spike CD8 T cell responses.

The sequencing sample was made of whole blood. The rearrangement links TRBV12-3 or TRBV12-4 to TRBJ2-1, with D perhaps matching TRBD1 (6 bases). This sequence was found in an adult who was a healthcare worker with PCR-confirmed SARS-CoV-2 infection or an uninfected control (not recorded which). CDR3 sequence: CASKFGGHYNEQFF. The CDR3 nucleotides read TGTGCCAGCAAATTTGGGGGCCACTACAATGAGCAGTTCTTC.